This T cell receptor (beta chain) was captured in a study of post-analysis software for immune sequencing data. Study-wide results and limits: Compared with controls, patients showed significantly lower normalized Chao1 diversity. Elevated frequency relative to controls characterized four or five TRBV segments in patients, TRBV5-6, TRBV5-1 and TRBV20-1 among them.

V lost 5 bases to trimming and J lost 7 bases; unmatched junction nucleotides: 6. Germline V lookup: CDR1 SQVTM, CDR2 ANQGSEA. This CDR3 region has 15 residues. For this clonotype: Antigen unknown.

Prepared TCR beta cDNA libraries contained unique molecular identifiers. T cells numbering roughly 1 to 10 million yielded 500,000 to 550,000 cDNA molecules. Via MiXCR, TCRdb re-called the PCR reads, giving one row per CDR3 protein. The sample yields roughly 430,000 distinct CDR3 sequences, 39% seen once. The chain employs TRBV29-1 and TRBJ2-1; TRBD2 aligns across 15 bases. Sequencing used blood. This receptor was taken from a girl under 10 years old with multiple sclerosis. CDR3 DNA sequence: TGCAGCGTTAGGACTAGCGGGAGGGCCTGGAATGAGCAGTTCTTC. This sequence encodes CSVRTSGRAWNEQFF.